This T cell receptor (beta chain) was sequenced for a study of graft-versus-host responses after intestinal transplantation. A note on this clone: Antigen: not known.

Germline V lookup: CDR1 SNHLY, CDR2 FYNNEI. The CDR3 extends over 19 amino acids. J was trimmed by 4 bases and V by 8 bases; bases with no gene match: 23. Profiling relied on immunoSEQ multiplex PCR, and the TCRdb table lists in-frame clones only, not all of them. The sample lists around 97,000 clones; around nine tenths were seen once. Findings and limits, study-wide: Detection of GvH clones occurred in recipient marrow, and some had their first appearance in ileum or blood.

The chain is built from TRBV2 and TRBJ2-1; 7 bases agree with TRBD1. The sequence was obtained from a human donor who received an intestinal transplant. The material sequenced was unstimulated CD8+ T cells sorted from spleen or lymph node cells, taken before intestinal transplant. CDR3 nucleotides: TGTGCCAGCCAGAGGGGACAGCCAACCGCGAAATCCCAATACAATGAGCAGTTCTTC. Translation gives CASQRGQPTAKSQYNEQFF.